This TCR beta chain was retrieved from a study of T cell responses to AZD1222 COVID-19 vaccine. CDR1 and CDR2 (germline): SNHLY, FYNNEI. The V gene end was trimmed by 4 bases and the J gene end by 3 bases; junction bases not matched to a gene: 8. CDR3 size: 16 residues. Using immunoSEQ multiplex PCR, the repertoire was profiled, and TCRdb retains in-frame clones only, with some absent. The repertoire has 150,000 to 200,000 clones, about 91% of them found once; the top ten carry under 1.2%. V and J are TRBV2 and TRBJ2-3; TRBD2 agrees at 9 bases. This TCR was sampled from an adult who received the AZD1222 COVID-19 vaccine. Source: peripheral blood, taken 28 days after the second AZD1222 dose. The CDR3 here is CASSGRRGGWTDTQYF. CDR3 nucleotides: TGTGCCAGCAGTGGAAGGCGGGGGGGGTGGACAGATACGCAGTATTTT.